The rows below give T cell receptor beta chains drawn from one sample of a study of T cell responses to AZD1222 COVID-19 vaccine. Clones were read by immunoSEQ multiplex PCR, and TCRdb kept only the in-frame ones, dropping some. The sample holds some 150,000 clones; roughly 90% are singletons and the top ten take just under 3%. The sequenced sample was peripheral blood, obtained on day 0 of AZD1222 vaccination. These receptors came from an adult in good health. Both conserved end residues are part of each CDR3. A D gene is named only where the DNA matches it firmly. Size values are once, few and many counts, or a class for expanded clones, and some rows have none.

j_call d_call clone_size v_call cdr3_nt cdr3_aa
TRBJ1-2 . . TRBV9 TGTGCCAGCAGCGTAGGGGGGCCCAACCCGGGTCGTGGCTACACCTTC CASSVGGPNPGRGYTF
TRBJ1-6 TRBD1 . TRBV6-2/TRBV6-3 TGTGCCAGCAGTTGGGTAGGGGGCGAGAGGCTCCACTTT CASSWVGGERLHF
TRBJ2-7 TRBD1 . TRBV7-2 TGTGCCAGCAGCCCCGGACAGGGGAATTACGAGCAGTACTTC CASSPGQGNYEQYF
TRBJ1-1 . . TRBV7-9 TGTGCCAGCAGCTTAACGGCGATGGGCACTGAAGCTTTCTTT CASSLTAMGTEAFF
TRBJ2-2 . . TRBV28 TGTGCCAGCAGTTTAACAGGGACCGGGGAGCTGTTTTTT CASSLTGTGELFF
TRBJ1-2 TRBD1 . TRBV10-1 TGCGCCAGCAGTGAGTCGACAGGGATTAACTATGGCTACACCTTC CASSESTGINYGYTF
TRBJ2-5 . . TRBV2 TGTGCCAGCAGTGATAAGTTAGGACGAGTGGGTGGAGAGACCCAGTACTTC CASSDKLGRVGGETQYF
TRBJ1-5 TRBD1 . TRBV5-8 TGTGCCAGCAGCTTGGAAAGGGGACAGGGACGCCAGCCCCAGCATTTT CASSLERGQGRQPQHF
TRBJ2-7 . . TRBV19 TGTGCCAGTACCCACAGGGTTGGTTCCTACGAGCAGTACTTC CASTHRVGSYEQYF
TRBJ1-5 . . TRBV21-1 TGTGCCAGCAAAGCTAATGACAGGGGAGGACAGCCCCAGCATTTT CASKANDRGGQPQHF
TRBJ1-5 . . TRBV12-2 TGTGCAAGTCGCTTTAAACAGGGCGTCAGCAATCAGCCCCAGCATTTT CASRFKQGVSNQPQHF
TRBJ2-7 . . TRBV6-1 TGTGCCAGCAGTGAACGTTTTCAGGGGCAGTACGAGCAGTACTTC CASSERFQGQYEQYF
TRBJ1-6 . . TRBV18 TGTGCCAGCTCACCGTCACAGAGGGGTTCACCCCTCCACTTT CASSPSQRGSPLHF
TRBJ1-4 . . TRBV28 TGTGCCAGCAGTCCCTATCGCACAGGGAATAATGAAAAACTGTTTTTT CASSPYRTGNNEKLFF
TRBJ2-7 TRBD2 . TRBV27 TGTGCTTCAGGGACTAGCGGGAGGCTCGCCTACGAGCAGTACTTC CASGTSGRLAYEQYF
TRBJ1-2 . . TRBV3-1/TRBV3-2 TGTGCCAGCAGCCAAGACTACCGGCAATGGCACTATGGCTACACCTTC CASSQDYRQWHYGYTF
TRBJ2-1 . . TRBV6-2/TRBV6-3 TGTGCCAGCAGTTACTCCGGGGAGCAGTTCTTC CASSYSGEQFF
TRBJ2-3 . . TRBV5-5 TGTGCCAGCAGCGCGGATCTGAGCACAGATACGCAGTATTTT CASSADLSTDTQYF
TRBJ1-2 . medium-sized TRBV5-6 TGTGCCAGCAGCTTGGTTACAGGGCCACACTATGGCTACACCTTC CASSLVTGPHYGYTF
TRBJ2-1 . . TRBV28 TGTGCCAGCAGTTTACAGGGCAATGAGCAGTTCTTC CASSLQGNEQFF
TRBJ2-7 . . TRBV28 TGTGCCAGCAGTTTATGGCCGACAGGGCCGAAATTGACTAGCCGTCTACTACGAGAGCAGTACTTC CASSLWPTGPKLTSRLLREQYF
TRBJ2-7 TRBD2 . TRBV7-8 TGTGCCAGCAGCTTAGAAGCTCTAGCGGGAGTGTACGAGCAGTACTTC CASSLEALAGVYEQYF
TRBJ2-1 TRBD1 . TRBV6-2/TRBV6-3 TGTGCCAGCAGTTCGAGACAGGGGATATACAATGAGCAGTTCTTC CASSSRQGIYNEQFF
TRBJ2-7 TRBD1 . TRBV13 TGTGCCAGCAGCCCCGACAGGGGATACGAGCAGTACTTC CASSPDRGYEQYF
TRBJ2-1 TRBD2 . TRBV7-9 TGTGCCAGCAGCTCCAAAGGACTAGCGGGAGCCGATGAGCAGTTCTTC CASSSKGLAGADEQFF
TRBJ2-1 TRBD2 . TRBV6-1 TGTGCCAGCAGTGATCGGGGGGAAGCATACAATGAGCAGTTCTTC CASSDRGEAYNEQFF
TRBJ2-3 . once TRBV9 TGTGCCAGCAGCCCTGAGGGGAGACAAGATACGCAGTATTTT CASSPEGRQDTQYF
TRBJ2-3 . . TRBV30 TGTGCCTGGAACCGGGACCGCACAGATACGCAGTATTTT CAWNRDRTDTQYF
TRBJ2-3 . . TRBV7-3 TGTGCCAGCAGCCTATCCCCAGGGGCGGATACGCAGTATTTT CASSLSPGADTQYF
TRBJ1-3 . . TRBV7-9 TGTGCCAGCAGCTACCAAGCAGGGCGCTCTGGAAACACCATATATTTT CASSYQAGRSGNTIYF
TRBJ2-5 TRBD1 . TRBV9 TGTGCCAGCAGCGTAGGCAGGGGGCAGGGGGAGACCCAGTACTTC CASSVGRGQGETQYF
TRBJ1-1 TRBD1 . TRBV5-1 TGCGCCAGCCGGGGAGGGACAGCAAAATTGAACACTGAAGCTTTCTTT CASRGGTAKLNTEAFF
TRBJ2-3 . . TRBV9 TGTGCCAGCAGCGAGGGCGGGGTCCCAGATACGCAGTATTTT CASSEGGVPDTQYF
TRBJ2-2 . . TRBV6-5 TGTGCCAGCAGTTACGAGGGATCGAACACCGGGGAGCTGTTTTTT CASSYEGSNTGELFF
TRBJ2-3 . . TRBV19 TGTGCCAGCCGACCCGACCCAGCAGATACGCAGTATTTT CASRPDPADTQYF
TRBJ2-7 . . TRBV7-2 TGTGCCAGCAGCTTAGTTGCAGGCCACTACGAGCAGTACTTC CASSLVAGHYEQYF
TRBJ1-1 . . TRBV4-1 TGCGCCAGCAGCCGCTCCCCTTCAGGTGGAAGCACTGAAGCTTTCTTT CASSRSPSGGSTEAFF
TRBJ2-1 . once TRBV27 TGTGCCAGCAGTGCACAGGGATACAATGAGCAGTTCTTC CASSAQGYNEQFF
TRBJ1-2 . . TRBV6-6 TGTGCCAGCAGTTCTGACAGTAACTATGGCTACACCTTC CASSSDSNYGYTF
TRBJ2-5 . . TRBV5-1 TGCGCCAGCAGCTTGGAGGTAGGGAGATTGTGGACCCAGTACTTC CASSLEVGRLWTQYF
TRBJ1-2 TRBD1 few TRBV12-3/TRBV12-4 TGTGCCAGCAGTTTAAACAGGGGTAGTGGCTACACCTTC CASSLNRGSGYTF